This T cell receptor (beta chain) comes out of a study of regulatory T cells in long-lasting Graves disease. Time point here: persistent/refractory GD, antithyroid drugs over 5 years with positive TRAb. The authors made the TCR library using RNA they extracted from PBMCs. Graves' disease was diagnosed by American Thyroid Association guidelines. Study observations and caveats: Persistent patients had more shared public clonotypes (about 2,700) than new patients (about 970).

Arm-PCR of CDR3 regions and iRepertoire HTBI primers were used to build TCR beta libraries. TCRdb passed the multiplex PCR reads through MiXCR, listing each CDR3 protein once. This table has around 400,000 distinct CDR3 sequences, 21% appearing once. A few counts support this clonotype. Its antigen is as yet unknown. Trimming took 0 bases from V and 1 from J; bases not matched to a gene: 4. Germline CDR1 and CDR2: DFQATT and SNEGSKA (reference sequence). There are 16 residues in the CDR3. Sample: peripheral blood mononuclear cells (PBMCs), taken when the disease was refractory, from a patient treated with antithyroid drugs. The V gene is TRBV20-1, the J gene TRBJ2-7, with TRBD2 matching over 12 bases. The source of this sequence is a female donor with Graves disease. In DNA, the CDR3 is TGCAGTGCTAGAGACTCTAGCGGGAGGGATTCCTACGAGCAGTACTTC. Translating gives CSARDSSGRDSYEQYF.